These 2 T cell receptor beta chains originate from one sample sequenced in a study of T cell repertoires in cytomegalovirus infection. TCRdb processed the reads anew with MiXCR; each CDR3 protein has one entry. The sample lists about 130,000 distinct CDR3 sequences; about 31% were seen once. These receptors' targets are unknown. Sequenced material: CD8+ T cells from cultured PBMCs, taken from culture after CMV antigen stimulation. These receptor sequences come from a human donor in good health (CMV status not recorded). Some clones in this sample may be carry-over from other donors' samples.

This clonotype was counted between two and nine times. The rearrangement joins TRBV7-9 to TRBJ1-1; 7 bases agree with TRBD1. CDR3 length equals 15 residues. Germline V lookup: CDR1 SEHNR, CDR2 FQNEAQ (reference sequence). Unmatched junction bases numbered 11, after V lost 5 bases and J lost 5 bases. Here the CDR3 reads CASSPQGVGETEAFF. In nucleotides, the CDR3 is TGTGCCAGCAGCCCCCAGGGGGTTGGAGAAACTGAAGCTTTCTTT.

In its sample, this clonotype was seen many times. The chain carries TRBV7-2 and TRBJ1-4; D is possibly TRBD1 (6 bases). V dropped 0 bases and J dropped 7 bases, with 12 bases sitting between them. The germline CDR1 and CDR2 sequences are SGHTA and FQGNSA. CDR3 length equals 15 residues. This CDR3 is CASSLANRAGEKLFF. The CDR3 bases are TGTGCCAGCAGCTTAGCGAACAGGGCGGGTGAAAAACTGTTTTTT.